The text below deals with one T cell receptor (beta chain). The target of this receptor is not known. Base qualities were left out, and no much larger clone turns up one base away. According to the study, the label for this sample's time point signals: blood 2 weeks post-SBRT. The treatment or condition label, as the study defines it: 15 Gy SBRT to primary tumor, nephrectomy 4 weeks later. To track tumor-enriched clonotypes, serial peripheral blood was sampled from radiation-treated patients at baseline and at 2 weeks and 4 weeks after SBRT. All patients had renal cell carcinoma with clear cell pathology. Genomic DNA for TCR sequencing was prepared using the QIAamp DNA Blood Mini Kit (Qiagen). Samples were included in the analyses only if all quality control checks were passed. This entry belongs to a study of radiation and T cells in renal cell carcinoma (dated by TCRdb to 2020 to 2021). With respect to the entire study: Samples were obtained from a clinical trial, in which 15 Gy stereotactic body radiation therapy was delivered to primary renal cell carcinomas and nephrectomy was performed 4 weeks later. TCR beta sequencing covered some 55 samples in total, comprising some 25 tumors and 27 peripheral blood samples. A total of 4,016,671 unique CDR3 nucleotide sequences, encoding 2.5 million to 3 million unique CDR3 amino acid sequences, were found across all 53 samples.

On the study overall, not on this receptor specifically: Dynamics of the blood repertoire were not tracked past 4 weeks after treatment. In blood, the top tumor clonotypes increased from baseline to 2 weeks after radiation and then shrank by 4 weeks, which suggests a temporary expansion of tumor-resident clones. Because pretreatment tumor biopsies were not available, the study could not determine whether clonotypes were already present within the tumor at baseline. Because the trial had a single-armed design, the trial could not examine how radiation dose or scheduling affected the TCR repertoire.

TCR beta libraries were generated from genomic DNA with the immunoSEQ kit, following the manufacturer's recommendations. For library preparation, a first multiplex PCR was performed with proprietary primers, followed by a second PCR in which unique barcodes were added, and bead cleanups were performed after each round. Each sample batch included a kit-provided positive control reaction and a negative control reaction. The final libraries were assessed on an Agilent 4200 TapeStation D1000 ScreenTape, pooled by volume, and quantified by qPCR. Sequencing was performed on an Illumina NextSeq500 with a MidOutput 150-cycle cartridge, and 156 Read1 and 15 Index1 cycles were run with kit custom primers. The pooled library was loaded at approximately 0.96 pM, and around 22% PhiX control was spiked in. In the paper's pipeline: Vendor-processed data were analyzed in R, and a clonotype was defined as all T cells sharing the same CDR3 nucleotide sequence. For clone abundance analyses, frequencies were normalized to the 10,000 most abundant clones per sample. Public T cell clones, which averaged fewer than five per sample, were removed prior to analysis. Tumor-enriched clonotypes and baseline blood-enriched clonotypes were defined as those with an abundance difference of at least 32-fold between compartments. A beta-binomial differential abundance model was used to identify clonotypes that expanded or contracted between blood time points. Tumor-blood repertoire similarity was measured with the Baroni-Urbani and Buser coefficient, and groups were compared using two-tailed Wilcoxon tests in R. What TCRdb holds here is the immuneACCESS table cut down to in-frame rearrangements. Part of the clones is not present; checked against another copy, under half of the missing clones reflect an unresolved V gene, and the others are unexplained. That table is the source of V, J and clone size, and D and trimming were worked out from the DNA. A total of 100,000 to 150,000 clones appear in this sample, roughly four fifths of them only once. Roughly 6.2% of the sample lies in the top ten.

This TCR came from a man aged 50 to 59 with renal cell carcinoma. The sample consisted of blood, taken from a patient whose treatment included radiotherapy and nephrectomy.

The DNA is as follows: TGTGCCAGCAGTGAAGGCCCATGGCAGGGAGGTGACACCCGACTAGGCGCCTACGAGCAGTACTTC. This encodes CASSEGPWQGGDTRLGAYEQYF. The V gene is TRBV2 and the J gene is TRBJ2-7; TRBD2 is a weak D gene call, 6 bases matching. The CDR3 sequence holds 22 residues, the cysteine and phenylalanine included. The CDR3 DNA has 66 bases and is translated from base 1. Trimming at the junction amounts to 1 base on V and 2 bases on J, and the germline ends lie 33 bases apart. As encoded in the germline V gene, CDR1 is SNHLY while CDR2 is FYNNEI.